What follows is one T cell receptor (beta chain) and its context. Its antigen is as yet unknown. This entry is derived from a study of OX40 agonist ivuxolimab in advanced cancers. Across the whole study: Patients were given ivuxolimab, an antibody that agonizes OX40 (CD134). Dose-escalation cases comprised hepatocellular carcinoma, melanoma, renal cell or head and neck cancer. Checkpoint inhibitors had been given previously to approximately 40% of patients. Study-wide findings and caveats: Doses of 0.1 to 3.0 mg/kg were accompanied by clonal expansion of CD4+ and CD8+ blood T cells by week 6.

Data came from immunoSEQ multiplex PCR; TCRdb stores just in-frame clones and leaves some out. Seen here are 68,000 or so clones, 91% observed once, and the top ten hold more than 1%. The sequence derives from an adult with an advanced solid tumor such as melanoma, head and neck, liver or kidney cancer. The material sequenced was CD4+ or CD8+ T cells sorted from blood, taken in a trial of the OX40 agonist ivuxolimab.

The CDR3 protein is CASSVEVAANTGELFF. The CDR3 DNA is TGTGCCAGCAGCGTAGAAGTAGCGGCGAACACCGGGGAGCTGTTTTTT. The chain has TRBV9 and TRBJ2-2; D perhaps matches TRBD2 (6 bases). Per the germline V gene, CDR1 is SGDLS and CDR2 is YYNGEE. The CDR3 runs 16 residues. Trimming stripped 0 bases from V and 0 bases from J, with 9 bases between.